This T cell receptor beta chain came from a study of shared clonotypes between healthy human individuals. Clones were sequenced by immunoSEQ multiplex PCR, and TCRdb holds only the in-frame ones, with some missing. The sample holds some 1,400,000 clones, over 95% seen once. A note on this clone: Its antigen is as yet unknown.

The ends were cut back, 6 bases at V and 0 bases at J, with 9 bases in the middle. Germline V gene lookup returns CDR1 ENHRY and CDR2 SYGVKD. The CDR3 spans 15 residues. Notes on the study in general: Clonotype sharing across a handful of donors was observed for about 5.2% of naive CD4 clonotypes.

V is TRBV10-3 and J is TRBJ2-6; weak D call: TRBD1 (5 bases). The specimen sequenced was naive CD4+ T cells sorted from blood. Subset meaning: CD45RA+ positively selected. The sequence was obtained from a man younger than 45 in good health. CDR3 DNA: TGTGCCATCAGAAGGACAATCTCTGGGGCCAACGTCCTGACTTTC. It is translated as CAIRRTISGANVLTF.